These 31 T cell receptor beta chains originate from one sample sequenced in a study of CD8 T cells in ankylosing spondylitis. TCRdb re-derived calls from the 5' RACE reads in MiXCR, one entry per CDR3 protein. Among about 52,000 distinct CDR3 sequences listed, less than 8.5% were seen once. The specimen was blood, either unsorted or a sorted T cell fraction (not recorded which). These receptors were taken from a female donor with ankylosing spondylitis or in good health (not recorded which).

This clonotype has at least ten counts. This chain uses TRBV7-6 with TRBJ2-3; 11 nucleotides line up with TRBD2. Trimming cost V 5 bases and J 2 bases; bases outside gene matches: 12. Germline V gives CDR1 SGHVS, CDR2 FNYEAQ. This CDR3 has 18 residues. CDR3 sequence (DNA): TGTGCCAGCAGCCTTCCCGCTAGCGGGGGGACTAACACAGATACGCAGTATTTT. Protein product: CASSLPASGGTNTDTQYF.

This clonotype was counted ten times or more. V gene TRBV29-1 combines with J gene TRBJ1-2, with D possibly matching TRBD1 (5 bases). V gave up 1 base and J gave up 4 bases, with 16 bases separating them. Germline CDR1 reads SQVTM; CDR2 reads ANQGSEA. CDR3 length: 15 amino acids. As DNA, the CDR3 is TGCAGCGTTGAAGCTCTAAGGGGAGGCGGCTATGGCTACACCTTC. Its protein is CSVEALRGGGYGYTF.

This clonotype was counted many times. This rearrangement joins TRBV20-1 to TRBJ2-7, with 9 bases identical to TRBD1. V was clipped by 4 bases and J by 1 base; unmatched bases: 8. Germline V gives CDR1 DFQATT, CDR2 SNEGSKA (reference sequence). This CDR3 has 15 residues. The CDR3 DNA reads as TGCAGTGCTAAGCCAAGGACAGGGGTTTCCTACGAGCAGTACTTC. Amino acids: CSAKPRTGVSYEQYF.

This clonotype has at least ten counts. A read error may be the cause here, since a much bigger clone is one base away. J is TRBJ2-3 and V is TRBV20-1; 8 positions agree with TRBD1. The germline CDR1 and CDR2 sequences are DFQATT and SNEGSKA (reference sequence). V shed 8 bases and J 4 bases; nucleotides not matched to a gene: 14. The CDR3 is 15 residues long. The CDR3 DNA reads TGCAGTTCAGGACAGGGTCCGGGTAAGGCAGATACGCAGTATTTT. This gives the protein CSSGQGPGKADTQYF.

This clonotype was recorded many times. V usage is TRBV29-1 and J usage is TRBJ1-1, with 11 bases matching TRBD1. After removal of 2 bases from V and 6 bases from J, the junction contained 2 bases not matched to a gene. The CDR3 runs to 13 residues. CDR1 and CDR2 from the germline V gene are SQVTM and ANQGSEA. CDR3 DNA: TGCAGCGTTGAACAGGACAGGGGGCCTGAAGCTTTCTTT. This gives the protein CSVEQDRGPEAFF.

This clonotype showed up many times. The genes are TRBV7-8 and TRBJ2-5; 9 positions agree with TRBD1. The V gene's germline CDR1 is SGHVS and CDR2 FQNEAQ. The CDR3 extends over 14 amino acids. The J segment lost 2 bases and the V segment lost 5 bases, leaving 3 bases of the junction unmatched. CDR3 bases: TGTGCCAGCAGCCACGGACAGGGGCAAGAGACCCAGTACTTC. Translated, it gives CASSHGQGQETQYF. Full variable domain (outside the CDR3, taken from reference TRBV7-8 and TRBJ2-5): GAGVSQSPRYKVAKRGQDVALRCDPISGHVSLFWYQQALGQGPEFLTYFQNEAQLDKSGLPSDRFFAERPEGSVSTLKIQRTQQEDSAVYLCASSHGQGQETQYFGPGTRLLVL.

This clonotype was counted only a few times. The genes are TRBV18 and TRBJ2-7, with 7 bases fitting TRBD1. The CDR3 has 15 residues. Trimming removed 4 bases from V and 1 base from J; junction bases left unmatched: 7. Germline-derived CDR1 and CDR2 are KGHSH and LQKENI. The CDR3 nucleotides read TGTGCCAGCTCACTTTCGACAGGGCTGTCCTACGAGCAGTACTTC. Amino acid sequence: CASSLSTGLSYEQYF.

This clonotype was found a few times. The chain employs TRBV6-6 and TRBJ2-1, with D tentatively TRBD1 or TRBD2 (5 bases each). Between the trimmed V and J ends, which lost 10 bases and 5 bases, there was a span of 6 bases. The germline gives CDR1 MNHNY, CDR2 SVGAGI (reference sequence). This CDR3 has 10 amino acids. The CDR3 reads CAMGDNEQFF. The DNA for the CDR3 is TGTGCCATGGGGGACAATGAGCAGTTCTTC.

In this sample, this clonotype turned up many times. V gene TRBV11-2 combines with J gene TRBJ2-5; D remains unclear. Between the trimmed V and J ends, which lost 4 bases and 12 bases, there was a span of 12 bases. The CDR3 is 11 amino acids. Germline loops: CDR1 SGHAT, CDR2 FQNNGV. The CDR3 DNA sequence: TGTGCCAGCAGCTCCGAGTTTGGGGAGTACTTC. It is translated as CASSSEFGEYF.

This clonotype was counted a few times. As DNA, the CDR3 is TGTGCCAGTAGTATTCAGAAGCTCCCTCGCTATGGCTACACCTTC. Protein sequence: CASSIQKLPRYGYTF. The chain is built from TRBV19 and TRBJ1-2; no clear D. Germline lookup yields CDR1 LNHDA and CDR2 SQIVND (reference sequence). CDR3 size: 15 residues. V was cut by 3 bases and J by 4 bases, with 15 bases left in between. Complete variable domain (other parts from reference TRBV19 and TRBJ1-2): DGGITQSPKYLFRKEGQNVTLSCEQNLNHDAMYWYRQDPGQGLRLIYYSQIVNDFQKGDIAEGYSVSREKKESFPLTVTSAQKNPTAFYLCASSIQKLPRYGYTFGSGTRLTVV.

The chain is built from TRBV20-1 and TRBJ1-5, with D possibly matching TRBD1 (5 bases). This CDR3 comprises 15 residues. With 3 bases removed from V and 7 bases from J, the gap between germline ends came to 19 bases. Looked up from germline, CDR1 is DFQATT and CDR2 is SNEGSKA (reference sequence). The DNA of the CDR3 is TGCAGTGCTAGCGAGGCAACCAGGGCCGAGCAGCCCCAGCATTTT. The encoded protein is CSASEATRAEQPQHF.

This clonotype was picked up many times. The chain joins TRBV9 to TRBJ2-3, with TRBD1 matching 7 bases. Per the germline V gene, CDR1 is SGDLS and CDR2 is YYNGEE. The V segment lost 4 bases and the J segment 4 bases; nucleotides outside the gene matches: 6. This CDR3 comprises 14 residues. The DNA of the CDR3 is TGTGCCAGCAGCCCAAGACAGGGTCCAGATACGCAGTATTTT. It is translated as CASSPRQGPDTQYF.

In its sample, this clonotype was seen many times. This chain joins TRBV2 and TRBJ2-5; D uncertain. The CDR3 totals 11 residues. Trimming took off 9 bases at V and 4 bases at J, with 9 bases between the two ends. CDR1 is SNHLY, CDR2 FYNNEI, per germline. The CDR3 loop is CARRMLETQYF. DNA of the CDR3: TGTGCCAGGAGAATGCTAGAGACCCAGTACTTC.

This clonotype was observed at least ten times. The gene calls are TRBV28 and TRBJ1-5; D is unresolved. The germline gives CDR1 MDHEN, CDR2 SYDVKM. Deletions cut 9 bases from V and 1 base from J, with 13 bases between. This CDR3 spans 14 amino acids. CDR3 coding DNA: TGTGCCAGTTCGGGAGGTGGAAGCAATCAGCCCCAGCATTTT. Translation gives CASSGGGSNQPQHF.

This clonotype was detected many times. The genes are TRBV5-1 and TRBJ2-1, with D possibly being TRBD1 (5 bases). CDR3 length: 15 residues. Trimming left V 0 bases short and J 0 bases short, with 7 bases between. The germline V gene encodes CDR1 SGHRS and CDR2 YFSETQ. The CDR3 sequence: CASSLEGISYNEQFF. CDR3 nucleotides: TGCGCCAGCAGCTTGGAGGGGATCTCCTACAATGAGCAGTTCTTC.

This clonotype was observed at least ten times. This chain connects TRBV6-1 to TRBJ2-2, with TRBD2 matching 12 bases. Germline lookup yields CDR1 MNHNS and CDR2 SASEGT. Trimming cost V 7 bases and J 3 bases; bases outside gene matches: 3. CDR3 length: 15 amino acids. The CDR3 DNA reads TGTGCCAGCAAGCGACTAGCGGGGGACACCGGGGAGCTGTTTTTT. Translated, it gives CASKRLAGDTGELFF.

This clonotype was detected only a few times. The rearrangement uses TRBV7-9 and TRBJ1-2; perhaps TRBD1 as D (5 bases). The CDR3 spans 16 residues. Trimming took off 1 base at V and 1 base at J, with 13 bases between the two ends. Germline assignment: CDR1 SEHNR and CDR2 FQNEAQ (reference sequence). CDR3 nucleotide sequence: TGTGCCAGCAGCTTAGGCCTAAGACAGAGTAACTATGGCTACACCTTC. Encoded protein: CASSLGLRQSNYGYTF.

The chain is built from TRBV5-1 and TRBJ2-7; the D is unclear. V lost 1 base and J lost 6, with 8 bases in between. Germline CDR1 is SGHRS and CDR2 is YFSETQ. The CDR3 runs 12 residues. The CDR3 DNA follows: TGCGCCAGCAGCTTGTATGGGTTCGAGCAGTACTTC. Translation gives CASSLYGFEQYF.

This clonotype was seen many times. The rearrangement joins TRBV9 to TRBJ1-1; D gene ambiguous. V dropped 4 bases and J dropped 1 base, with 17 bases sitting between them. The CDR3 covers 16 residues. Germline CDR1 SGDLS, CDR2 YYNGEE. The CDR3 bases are TGTGCCAGCAGCCCGCAGTCGGGGAGTGGGAACACTGAAGCTTTCTTT. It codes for CASSPQSGSGNTEAFF.

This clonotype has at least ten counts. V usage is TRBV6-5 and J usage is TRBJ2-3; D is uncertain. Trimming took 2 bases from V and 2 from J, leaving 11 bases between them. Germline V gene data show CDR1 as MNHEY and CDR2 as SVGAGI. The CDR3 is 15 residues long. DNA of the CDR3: TGTGCCAGCAGTTACCAAGCAGCAGCCACAGATACGCAGTATTTT. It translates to CASSYQAAATDTQYF.

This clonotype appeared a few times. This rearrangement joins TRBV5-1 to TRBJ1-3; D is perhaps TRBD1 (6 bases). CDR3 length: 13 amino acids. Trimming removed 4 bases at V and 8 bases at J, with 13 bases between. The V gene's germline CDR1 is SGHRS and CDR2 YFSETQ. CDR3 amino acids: CASSLGQIDTIYF. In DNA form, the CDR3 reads TGCGCCAGCAGCCTCGGACAGATTGACACCATATATTTT.

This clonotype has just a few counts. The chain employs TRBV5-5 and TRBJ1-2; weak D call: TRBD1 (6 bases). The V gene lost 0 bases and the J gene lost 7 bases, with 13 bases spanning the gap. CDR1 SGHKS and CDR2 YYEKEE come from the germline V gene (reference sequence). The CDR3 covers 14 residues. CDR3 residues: CASSLAGAESGYTF. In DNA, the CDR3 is TGTGCCAGCAGCTTGGCAGGGGCGGAGAGTGGCTACACCTTC.

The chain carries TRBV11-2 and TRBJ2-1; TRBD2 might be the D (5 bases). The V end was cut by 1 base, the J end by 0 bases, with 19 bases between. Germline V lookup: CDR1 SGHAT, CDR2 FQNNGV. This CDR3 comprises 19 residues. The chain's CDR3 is CASSLVLTGSGRSYNEQFF. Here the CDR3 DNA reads TGTGCCAGCAGCTTAGTATTGACTGGCAGCGGTCGCTCCTACAATGAGCAGTTCTTC.

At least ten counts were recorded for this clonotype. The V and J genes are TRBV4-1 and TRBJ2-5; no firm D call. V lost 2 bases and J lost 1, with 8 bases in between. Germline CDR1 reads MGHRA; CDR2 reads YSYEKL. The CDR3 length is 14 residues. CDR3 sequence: CASSQTAIQETQYF. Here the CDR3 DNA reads TGCGCCAGCAGCCAAACAGCTATCCAAGAGACCCAGTACTTC.

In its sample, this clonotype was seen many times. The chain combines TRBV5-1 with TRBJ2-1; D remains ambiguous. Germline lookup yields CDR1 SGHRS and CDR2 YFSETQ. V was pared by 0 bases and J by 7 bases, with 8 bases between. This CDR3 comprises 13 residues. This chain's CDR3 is CASSLALVNEQFF. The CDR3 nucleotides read TGCGCCAGCAGCTTGGCGCTAGTTAATGAGCAGTTCTTC.

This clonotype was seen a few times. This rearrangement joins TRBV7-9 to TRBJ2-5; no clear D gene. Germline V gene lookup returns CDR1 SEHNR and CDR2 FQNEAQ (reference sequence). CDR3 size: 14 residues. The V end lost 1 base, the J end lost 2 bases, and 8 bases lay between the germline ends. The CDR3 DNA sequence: TGTGCCAGCAGCTTAGAAGTCGAACAAGAGACCCAGTACTTC. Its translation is CASSLEVEQETQYF. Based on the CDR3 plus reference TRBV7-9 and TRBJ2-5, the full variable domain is DTGVSQNPRHKITKRGQNVTFRCDPISEHNRLYWYRQTLGQGPEFLTYFQNEAQLEKSRLLSDRFSAERPKGSFSTLEIQRTEQGDSAMYLCASSLEVEQETQYFGPGTRLLVL.

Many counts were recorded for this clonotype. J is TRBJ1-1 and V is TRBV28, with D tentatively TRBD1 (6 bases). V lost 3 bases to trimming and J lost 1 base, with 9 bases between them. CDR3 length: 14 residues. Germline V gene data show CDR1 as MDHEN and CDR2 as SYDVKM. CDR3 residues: CASSLQQGNTEAFF. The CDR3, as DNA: TGTGCCAGCAGTTTGCAACAGGGGAACACTGAAGCTTTCTTT. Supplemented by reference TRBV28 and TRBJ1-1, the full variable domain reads DVKVTQSSRYLVKRTGEKVFLECVQDMDHENMFWYRQDPGLGLRLIYFSYDVKMKEKGDIPEGYSVSREKKERFSLILESASTNQTSMYLCASSLQQGNTEAFFGQGTRLTVV.

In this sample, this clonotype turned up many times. The CDR3 loop reads CASSPAGTTETQYF. In DNA, the CDR3 is TGTGCCAGCTCACCAGCCGGGACTACAGAGACCCAGTACTTC. The chain carries TRBV18 and TRBJ2-5; 7 bases are shared with TRBD2. The ends lost 2 bases at V and 4 bases at J; junction bases unmatched: 4. CDR1 is KGHSH and CDR2 is LQKENI in the germline V gene. The CDR3 has 14 residues.

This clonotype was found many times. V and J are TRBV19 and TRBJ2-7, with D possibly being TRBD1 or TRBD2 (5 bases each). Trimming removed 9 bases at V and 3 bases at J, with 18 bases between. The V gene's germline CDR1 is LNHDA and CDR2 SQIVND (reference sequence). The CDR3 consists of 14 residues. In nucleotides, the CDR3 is TGTGCCAGCGGCGCAGGGACGAGGTACTACGAGCAGTACTTC. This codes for CASGAGTRYYEQYF.

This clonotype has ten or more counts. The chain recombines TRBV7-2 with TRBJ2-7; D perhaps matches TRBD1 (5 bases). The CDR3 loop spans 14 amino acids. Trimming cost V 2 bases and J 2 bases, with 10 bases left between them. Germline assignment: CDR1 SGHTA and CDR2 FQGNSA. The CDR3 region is CASSLLGATYEQYF. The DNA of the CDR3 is TGTGCCAGCAGCTTACTTGGGGCAACCTACGAGCAGTACTTC.

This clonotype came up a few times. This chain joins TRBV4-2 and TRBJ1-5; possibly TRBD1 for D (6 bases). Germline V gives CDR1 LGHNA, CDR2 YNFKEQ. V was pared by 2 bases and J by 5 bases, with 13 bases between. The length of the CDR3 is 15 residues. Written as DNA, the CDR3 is TGTGCCAGCAGCCAAACGCGAGGGGGTGATCAGCCCCAGCATTTT. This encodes CASSQTRGGDQPQHF.